These 28 T cell receptor beta chains originate from one sample sequenced in a study of identical twins. TCRdb ran MiXCR on the 5' RACE reads and lists one entry per CDR3 protein. The sample has 420,000 or so distinct CDR3 sequences; around 20% are singletons. Specimen: naive T cells sorted from blood. These receptors all come from a man in his forties or fifties in good health.

This clonotype was counted many times. J is TRBJ2-5 and V is TRBV28; no clear D gene. Between the trimmed V and J ends, which lost 7 bases and 2 bases, there was a span of 17 bases. Germline V gene lookup returns CDR1 MDHEN and CDR2 SYDVKM. This CDR3 is 15 amino acids long. CDR3 DNA: TGTGCCAGCACCATAAGGGTCCAGGCTCAAGAGACCCAGTACTTC. Translating it yields CASTIRVQAQETQYF.

This clonotype showed up many times. The chain recombines TRBV6-5 with TRBJ1-1; no definite D call. Trimming pared 2 bases from V and 1 base from J, leaving 5 bases between. Germline CDR1 MNHEY, CDR2 SVGAGI. This CDR3 has 13 residues. The CDR3 DNA sequence: TGTGCCAGCAGTTACGCAGGGAACACTGAAGCTTTCTTT. It is translated as CASSYAGNTEAFF.

The gene calls are TRBV18 and TRBJ2-1; the D is unclear. CDR1 is KGHSH and CDR2 is LQKENI in the germline V gene. V was shortened by 0 bases and J by 5 bases, with 5 bases between the two germline ends. CDR3 size: 13 residues. The chain's CDR3 is CASSPPIDNEQFF. The CDR3 nucleotides read TGTGCCAGCTCACCACCGATCGACAATGAGCAGTTCTTC.

The chain combines TRBV5-6 with TRBJ1-5; D is uncertain. This CDR3 is built from 14 residues. Germline V CDR1 and CDR2: SGHDT, YYEEEE. V lost 4 bases to trimming and J lost 10 bases, with 18 bases between them. CDR3 DNA: TGTGCCAGCAGCCCTGGGATAGGATTACACCCCCAGCATTTT. Residues: CASSPGIGLHPQHF.

This clonotype was detected only a few times. This chain uses TRBV6-1 with TRBJ1-1; 7 bases agree with TRBD1. V lost 6 bases, J lost 4 bases, and 8 bases stayed unmatched. CDR3 length: 14 amino acids. Per the germline V gene, CDR1 is MNHNS and CDR2 is SASEGT. The CDR3: CASRTQGFGTEAFF. CDR3 bases: TGTGCCAGCAGAACACAGGGGTTCGGCACTGAAGCTTTCTTT.

The V and J genes are TRBV20-1 and TRBJ2-5; D may match TRBD1 or TRBD2 (5 bases each). V lost 5 bases to trimming and J lost 7 bases, with 14 bases between them. Looked up from germline, CDR1 is DFQATT and CDR2 is SNEGSKA (reference sequence). The CDR3 is 12 residues long. The CDR3 DNA reads as TGCAGTGCTGAAAAGACAGCGGCGACCCAGTACTTC. Translated: CSAEKTAATQYF.

The V and J genes are TRBV12-3 or TRBV12-4 and TRBJ2-4, with a possible D match to TRBD2 (6 bases). V dropped 4 bases and J dropped 1 base, with 11 bases sitting between them. The CDR3 sequence is 15 residues long. The DNA of the CDR3 is TGTGCCAGCAGTTACTCTGCGGGGGCCAAAAACATTCAGTACTTC. It codes for CASSYSAGAKNIQYF.

CDR3 in DNA: TGTGCCAGCAGCTTAACGGTGGGGCGGGAGACCCAGTACTTC. It translates to CASSLTVGRETQYF. The chain uses TRBV7-7 and TRBJ2-5; weak D call: TRBD1 (5 bases). The germline V gene has CDR1 SSHAT and CDR2 FNYEAQ (reference sequence). Trimming removed 2 bases at V and 5 bases at J, with 12 bases between. The CDR3 loop spans 14 amino acids.

This clonotype has ten or more counts. The chain combines TRBV5-1 with TRBJ2-1; 12 bases map to TRBD1. The CDR3 is made up of 16 amino acids. CDR1 SGHRS and CDR2 YFSETQ come from the germline V gene. The V and J ends lost 4 bases and 9 bases, in that order; junction bases with no gene match: 11. CDR3 sequence (DNA): TGCGCCAGCAGCCCAGTCGGGACAGGGGGCCAGGGTGAGCAGTTCTTC. Translation gives CASSPVGTGGQGEQFF. Looking up the rest from reference TRBV5-1 and TRBJ2-1 gives the full variable domain: KAGVTQTPRYLIKTRGQQVTLSCSPISGHRSVSWYQQTPGQGLQFLFEYFSETQRNKGNFPGRFSGRQFSNSRSEMNVSTLELGDSALYLCASSPVGTGGQGEQFFGPGTRLTVL.

The chain joins TRBV19 to TRBJ2-7, with D perhaps being TRBD1 or TRBD2 (6 bases each). CDR3 length equals 15 residues. Germline V gives CDR1 LNHDA, CDR2 SQIVND (reference sequence). Between the trimmed V and J ends, which lost 3 bases and 1 base, there was a span of 13 bases. The CDR3 DNA reads as TGTGCCAGTAGTATTGGCCGGGGGCATTCCTACGAGCAGTACTTC. Translated: CASSIGRGHSYEQYF.

This clonotype was recorded many times. The gene calls are TRBV4-2 and TRBJ2-2; D assignment may be TRBD1 or TRBD2 (6 bases each). The CDR3 contains 15 residues. Germline V gene lookup returns CDR1 LGHNA and CDR2 YNFKEQ. Trimming stripped 8 bases from V and 5 bases from J, with 18 bases between. CDR3 in amino acids: CASGTGAPRTGELFF. The CDR3 nucleotides read TGTGCCAGCGGTACGGGGGCACCTAGAACCGGGGAGCTGTTTTTT.

The chain joins TRBV2 to TRBJ2-4; 15 bases are shared with TRBD2. Trimming at V came to 5 bases and at J to 0 bases, leaving 5 bases not matched to a gene. Per germline, CDR1 SNHLY and CDR2 FYNNEI. This CDR3 contains 18 residues. CDR3 in DNA: TGTGCCAGCAGTTGGACTAGCGGGGGGGATCTAGCCAAAAACATTCAGTACTTC. Translation: CASSWTSGGDLAKNIQYF.

This clonotype was counted many times. V gene TRBV28 combines with J gene TRBJ2-3, with D perhaps matching TRBD2 (5 bases). This CDR3 has 15 amino acids. V lost 5 bases and J lost 3, with 15 bases in between. CDR1 is MDHEN, CDR2 SYDVKM, per germline. This CDR3 is CASSRAVGLTDTQYF. CDR3 coding DNA: TGTGCCAGCAGTCGAGCGGTGGGTCTAACAGATACGCAGTATTTT.

This sequence joins TRBV7-9 and TRBJ1-5; D not resolved. CDR3 length: 15 residues. Germline-derived CDR1 and CDR2 are SEHNR and FQNEAQ (reference sequence). The germline V and J ends were trimmed by 2 bases and 0 bases, with 8 bases remaining between them. For the CDR3, the DNA is TGTGCCAGCAGCTTATCAGGAGCTAGCAATCAGCCCCAGCATTTT. Protein: CASSLSGASNQPQHF.

This clonotype was observed a few times. This chain joins TRBV12-3 or TRBV12-4 and TRBJ2-7, with 13 bases fitting TRBD2. V lost 5 bases to trimming and J lost 12 bases; unmatched junction nucleotides: 13. This CDR3 comprises 15 residues. The DNA for the CDR3 is TGTGCCAGCAGTCTTGACGGACTAGCGGGAGTGGTTCCGTACTTC. Translating gives CASSLDGLAGVVPYF.

The chain is built from TRBV28 and TRBJ2-3; perhaps TRBD1 as D (5 bases). Germline values: CDR1 MDHEN, CDR2 SYDVKM. This CDR3 has 15 residues. Trimming took off 6 bases at V and 4 bases at J, with 17 bases between the two ends. The CDR3 region is CASRTRPGLADTQYF. CDR3 DNA: TGTGCCAGCAGGACGAGGCCAGGGCTGGCAGATACGCAGTATTTT.

This clonotype appeared many times. V is TRBV5-5 and J is TRBJ2-7, with a weak D call TRBD2 (5 bases). This CDR3 is built from 15 residues. The germline V gene has CDR1 SGHKS and CDR2 YYEKEE (reference sequence). Trimming shortened V by 4 bases and J by 3 bases, and 17 bases separated the two germline ends. CDR3 coding DNA: TGTGCCAGCAGCCCCGTCGGGGAACTAGTCTACGAGCAGTACTTC. It yields the protein CASSPVGELVYEQYF.

This clonotype has at least ten counts. The chain carries TRBV11-2 and TRBJ2-1, with D hard to call. The CDR3 has 18 residues. V was trimmed by 1 base and J by 1 base, leaving 17 bases between them. The germline V gene encodes CDR1 SGHAT and CDR2 FQNNGV. CDR3 amino acids: CASSLVVLMGSSYNEQFF. The CDR3 bases are TGTGCCAGCAGCTTAGTGGTCCTCATGGGAAGTTCCTACAATGAGCAGTTCTTC. The full variable domain, completed using reference TRBV11-2 and TRBJ2-1, is EAGVAQSPRYKIIEKRQSVAFWCNPISGHATLYWYQQILGQGPKLLIQFQNNGVVDDSQLPKDRFSAERLKGVDSTLKIQPAKLEDSAVYLCASSLVVLMGSSYNEQFFGPGTRLTVL.

This chain uses TRBV29-1 with TRBJ1-1; no firm D call. CDR3 length equals 13 residues. V was trimmed by 4 bases and J by 3 bases, leaving 12 bases between them. Per germline, CDR1 SQVTM and CDR2 ANQGSEA. The CDR3 DNA follows: TGCAGCGTTGTTCTGCTTCGGGACACTGAAGCTTTCTTT. It is translated as CSVVLLRDTEAFF.

The genes are TRBV12-5 and TRBJ2-1; D is perhaps TRBD2 (5 bases). The CDR3 consists of 13 residues. Germline V gene lookup returns CDR1 LGHNT and CDR2 FRNRAP. V lost 4 bases, J lost 7 bases, and 11 bases lay in between. This CDR3 reads CASGSGMWNEQFF. The CDR3 nucleotides are TGTGCTAGTGGTTCGGGGATGTGGAATGAGCAGTTCTTC. The full variable domain, rest sourced from reference TRBV12-5 and TRBJ2-1, is DARVTQTPRHKVTEMGQEVTMRCQPILGHNTVFWYRQTMMQGLELLAYFRNRAPLDDSGMPKDRFSAEMPDATLATLKIQPSEPRDSAVYFCASGSGMWNEQFFGPGTRLTVL.

A few counts support this clonotype. The chain uses TRBV7-6 and TRBJ2-3; D unclear. V was trimmed by 5 bases and J by 8 bases, leaving 11 bases between them. Germline V lookup: CDR1 SGHVS, CDR2 FNYEAQ. CDR3 length: 12 amino acids. CDR3 sequence reads: CASSLPLSTQYF. CDR3 bases: TGTGCCAGCAGCCTCCCTTTGAGTACGCAGTATTTT.

The chain links TRBV20-1 to TRBJ1-5, with a weak D call TRBD1 (6 bases). Germline V gene data show CDR1 as DFQATT and CDR2 as SNEGSKA (reference sequence). The CDR3 length is 14 residues. The V and J ends lost 4 bases and 7 bases respectively, with 17 bases between them. The DNA of the CDR3 is TGCAGTGCTACGCCCTCAGGGGCCCGACAGCCCCAGCATTTT. It translates to CSATPSGARQPQHF.

CDR3 DNA sequence: TGTGCCAGCAGCCCCGGTCCCGGGGAAGCCGGGGAGCTGTTTTTT. Protein: CASSPGPGEAGELFF. The chain has TRBV4-2 and TRBJ2-2; D possibly corresponds to TRBD2 (5 bases). Germline CDR1 LGHNA, CDR2 YNFKEQ. There are 15 residues in the CDR3. With 4 bases removed from V and 6 bases from J, the gap between germline ends came to 15 bases.

This clonotype has a count of ten or more. The chain employs TRBV3-1 and TRBJ2-1, with 14 bases aligning to TRBD2. CDR3 size: 16 residues. The trim removed 4 bases at V and 6 bases at J, leaving 5 bases unmatched. Germline values: CDR1 LGHDT, CDR2 YNNKEL (reference sequence). CDR3 sequence reads: CASSLRLAGGPNEQFF. The DNA for the CDR3 is TGTGCCAGCAGCCTCCGACTAGCGGGGGGGCCCAATGAGCAGTTCTTC.

The chain couples TRBV29-1 to TRBJ2-5; 7 bases match TRBD1. The CDR3 length is 13 residues. CDR1 SQVTM and CDR2 ANQGSEA come from the germline V gene. V gave up 7 bases and J gave up 5 bases; unmatched junction bases: 10. The CDR3 reads CSGGRDSDETQYF. In DNA, the CDR3 is TGCAGCGGCGGCCGGGACAGTGACGAGACCCAGTACTTC. Combining the CDR3 with reference TRBV29-1 and TRBJ2-5 gives the whole variable domain SAVISQKPSRDICQRGTSLTIQCQVDSQVTMMFWYRQQPGQSLTLIATANQGSEATYESGFVIDKFPISRPNLTFSTLTVSNMSPEDSSIYLCSGGRDSDETQYFGPGTRLLVL.

The J gene is TRBJ2-5, the V gene TRBV11-1, with 9 bases identical to TRBD2. CDR1 and CDR2 from the germline V gene are SGHAT and FQDESV (reference sequence). The J segment lost 3 bases and the V segment lost 4 bases, leaving 18 bases of the junction unmatched. This CDR3 has 19 residues. This CDR3 is CASSSSLVSGSYLEETQYF. The DNA of the CDR3 is TGTGCCAGCAGCTCCTCCCTGGTTAGCGGGAGTTATTTGGAAGAGACCCAGTACTTC.

This clonotype was detected ten times or more. This sequence joins TRBV12-3 or TRBV12-4 and TRBJ2-2; maybe TRBD2 (6 bases). Trimming stripped 2 bases from V and 6 bases from J, with 13 bases between. The CDR3 spans 15 residues. The CDR3 protein is CASSLRDGGPGELFF. CDR3 nucleotide sequence: TGTGCCAGCAGTTTACGCGACGGGGGTCCCGGGGAGCTGTTTTTT.

This clonotype was seen repeatedly, ten times or more. This chain uses TRBV4-3 with TRBJ1-2; TRBD1 is a possible D gene (6 bases). Germline assignment: CDR1 LGHNA and CDR2 YSLEER. V was trimmed by 1 base and J by 4 bases, leaving 13 bases between them. The CDR3 covers 15 residues. This CDR3 reads CASSQANQGSYGYTF. CDR3 in DNA: TGCGCCAGCAGCCAAGCGAATCAGGGGAGCTATGGCTACACCTTC.